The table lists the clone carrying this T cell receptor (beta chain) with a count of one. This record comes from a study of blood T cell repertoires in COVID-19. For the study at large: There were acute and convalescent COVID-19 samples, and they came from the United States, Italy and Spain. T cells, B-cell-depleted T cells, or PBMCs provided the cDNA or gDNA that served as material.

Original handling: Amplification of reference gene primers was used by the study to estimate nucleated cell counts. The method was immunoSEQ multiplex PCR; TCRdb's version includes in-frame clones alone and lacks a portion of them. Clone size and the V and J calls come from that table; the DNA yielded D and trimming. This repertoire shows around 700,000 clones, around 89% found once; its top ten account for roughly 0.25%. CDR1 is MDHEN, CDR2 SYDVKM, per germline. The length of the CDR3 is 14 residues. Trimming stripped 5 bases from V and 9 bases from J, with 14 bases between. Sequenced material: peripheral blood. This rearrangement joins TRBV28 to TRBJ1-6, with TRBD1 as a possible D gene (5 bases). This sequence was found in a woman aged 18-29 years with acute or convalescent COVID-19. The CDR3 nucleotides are TGTGCCAGCAGTGGGGGACGGGGGACTTCACCCCTCCACTTT. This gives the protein CASSGGRGTSPLHF.